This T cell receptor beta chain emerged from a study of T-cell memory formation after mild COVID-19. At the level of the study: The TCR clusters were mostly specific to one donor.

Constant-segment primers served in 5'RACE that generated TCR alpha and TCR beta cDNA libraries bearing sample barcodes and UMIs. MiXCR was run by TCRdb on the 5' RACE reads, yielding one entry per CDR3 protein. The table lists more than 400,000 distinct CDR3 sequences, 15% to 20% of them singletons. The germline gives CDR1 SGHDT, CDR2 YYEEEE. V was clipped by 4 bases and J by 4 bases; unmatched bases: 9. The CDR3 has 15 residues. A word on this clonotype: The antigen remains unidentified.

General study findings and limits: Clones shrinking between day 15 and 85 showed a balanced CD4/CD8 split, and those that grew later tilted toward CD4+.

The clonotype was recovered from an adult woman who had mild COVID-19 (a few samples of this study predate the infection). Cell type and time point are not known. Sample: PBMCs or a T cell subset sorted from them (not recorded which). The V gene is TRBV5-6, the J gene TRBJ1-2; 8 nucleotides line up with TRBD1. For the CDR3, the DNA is TGTGCCAGCAGCGGATTACCGGGACAGGCCTATGGCTACACCTTC. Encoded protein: CASSGLPGQAYGYTF.